Included here is one T cell receptor beta chain sequence, with context. Assay used: immunoSEQ multiplex PCR; TCRdb lists only in-frame clones, some missing. The data hold 200,000 to 300,000 clones, with 70% to 90% observed a single time. The CDR3 is 14 residues long. From germline, CDR1 is MDHEN and CDR2 SYDVKM. Between the trimmed V and J ends, which lost 3 bases and 3 bases, there was a span of 11 bases. This sample was taken from a study of blood T cell repertoires in COVID-19. The rearrangement links TRBV28 to TRBJ1-2, with D unclear. The sample taken for sequencing was PBMCs or T cells enriched from blood (not recorded which). The sequence derives from a woman between 40 and 55 years old with acute COVID-19. CDR3 residues: CASSFPPDYYGYTF. The CDR3 DNA is TGTGCCAGCAGTTTTCCCCCCGACTACTATGGCTACACCTTC.